This T cell receptor beta chain was captured in a study of blood T cells in healthy people across ages. In this sample, this clonotype turned up a few times. For the second PCR, which ran for roughly 6 to 12 cycles, a sample-barcoded 5' primer and a J-beta primer mix were used. Using its own MiXCR run on the 5' RACE reads, TCRdb lists one record per CDR3 protein. Of 730,000 or so distinct CDR3 sequences listed, around 46% are singletons. Germline CDR1 SGHTA, CDR2 FQGTGA. The CDR3 contains 13 residues. V gave up 2 bases and J gave up 7 bases, with 12 bases separating them. The TCR sequence derives from a woman in her sixties in good health. What was sequenced was blood. The chain is built from TRBV7-3 and TRBJ2-7; no clear D gene. For the CDR3, the DNA is TGTGCCAGCAGCTTACGTGGGTCGGAGGAGCAGTACTTC. This codes for CASSLRGSEEQYF.